The clone carrying this T cell receptor (beta chain) was counted only a few times. This record belongs to a study of identical twins. Each CDR3 protein gets one entry after TCRdb re-called the 5' RACE reads with MiXCR. The sample includes roughly 190,000 distinct CDR3 sequences, approximately 15% of them seen just once. The germline V gene encodes CDR1 MNHNS and CDR2 SASEGT. The J segment lost 3 bases and the V segment lost 6 bases, leaving 2 bases of the junction unmatched. This CDR3 region has 13 residues. This sample was also put to use in a study of T cells expressing NK-cell markers.

The source material was CD8+ T cells sorted from blood. This receptor was taken from a woman in her late teens or twenties in good health. The chain carries TRBV6-1 and TRBJ2-1; 7 bases agree with TRBD2. CDR3 amino acids: CASRSGDYNEQFF. CDR3 bases: TGTGCCAGCAGAAGCGGGGACTACAATGAGCAGTTCTTC.